These 28 T cell receptor beta chains came from one sample sequenced in a study of T cells of healthy individuals listed by TCRdb under 2018. Receptor amplification or capture employed 5' RACE. TCRdb names Illumina MiSeq as the instrument used. TCRdb trimmed the raw reads at Q25, called clones with MiXCR and kept productive beta chains. Every entry covers one CDR3 protein and lists the most common genes and DNA from its rows. The sample records some 82,000 distinct CDR3 sequences, about 5.5% of which are singletons. Around 8% of the sample belongs to the ten largest clones. The receptor source for this set is a female donor in good health.

The chain links TRBV7-9 to TRBJ1-5; 10 nucleotides line up with TRBD1. This CDR3 spans 15 amino acids. The V gene end was trimmed by 5 bases and the J gene end by 2 bases; junction bases not matched to a gene: 3. The germline gives CDR1 SEHNR, CDR2 FQNEAQ (reference sequence). The CDR3 spells CASSIGTGGNQPQHF. The CDR3 DNA is TGTGCCAGCAGCATAGGGACAGGGGGCAATCAGCCCCAGCATTTT.

This clonotype has ten or more counts. V usage is TRBV20-1 and J usage is TRBJ2-7, with D uncertain. Germline V gene sequence: CDR1 DFQATT, CDR2 SNEGSKA (reference sequence). The CDR3 loop spans 11 amino acids. The V end was cut by 6 bases, the J end by 2 bases, with 8 bases between. CDR3 region: CSAAAAYEQYF. CDR3 in DNA: TGCAGTGCGGCGGCAGCCTACGAGCAGTACTTC.

V is TRBV2 and J is TRBJ1-6, with D unresolved. The CDR3 extends over 15 amino acids. Germline assignment: CDR1 SNHLY and CDR2 FYNNEI. V lost 3 bases and J lost 10, with 16 bases in between. CDR3 protein: CASSDEVILGSPLHF. CDR3 DNA sequence: TGTGCCAGCAGTGACGAGGTGATTTTGGGATCACCCCTCCACTTT.

This clonotype was detected a few times. The chain has TRBV20-1 and TRBJ1-3, with no clear D. The CDR3 spans 18 residues. CDR1 and CDR2 from the germline V gene are DFQATT and SNEGSKA (reference sequence). Between the trimmed V and J ends, which lost 0 bases and 0 bases, there was a span of 18 bases. The CDR3 sequence: CSARDPSDGRSSGNTIYF. The CDR3 DNA reads as TGCAGTGCTAGAGATCCCTCGGACGGCCGGAGCTCTGGAAACACCATATATTTT.

The V call is TRBV9, the J call TRBJ2-7; the D gene is possibly TRBD2 (6 bases). Germline CDR1 and CDR2: SGDLS and YYNGEE. V was cut by 1 base and J by 7 bases, with 18 bases left in between. The CDR3 sequence is 15 residues long. The chain's CDR3 is CASSVTGEWFEEQYF. CDR3 sequence (DNA): TGTGCCAGCAGCGTAACGGGGGAGTGGTTTGAAGAGCAGTACTTC.

The chain uses TRBV27 and TRBJ2-4; TRBD2 agrees at 8 bases. V trimming: 5 bases; J trimming: 3 bases; junction bases outside the gene matches: 6. This CDR3 comprises 15 residues. CDR1 is MNHEY, CDR2 SMNVEV, per germline (reference sequence). The chain's CDR3 is CASSTGGALKNIQYF. In DNA form, the CDR3 reads TGTGCCAGCAGTACCGGGGGGGCTCTCAAAAACATTCAGTACTTC.

This chain joins TRBV20-1 and TRBJ1-3; the D gene is possibly TRBD1 (5 bases). V was clipped by 5 bases and J by 2 bases, with 13 bases between them. The CDR3 has 14 amino acids. Germline V lookup: CDR1 DFQATT, CDR2 SNEGSKA (reference sequence). CDR3 DNA: TGCAGTGCTCGACAGTGGGGAGCTGGAAACACCATATATTTT. Its protein is CSARQWGAGNTIYF.

There are many counts of this clonotype. The missing conserved phenylalanine or tryptophan at the end of this CDR3 makes a read error likely. It is unclear where the CDR3 begins or ends on the DNA, so no DNA is shown, and the CDR3 is as TCRdb lists it. This chain uses TRBV12-3 or TRBV12-4 with TRBJ2-1. The CDR3 contains 10 residues when both ends are counted. The CDR3 spells CASSLGDIVV.

Judged by abundance, this clonotype is medium-sized. The chain joins TRBV2 to TRBJ2-1, with a tentative D call TRBD1 (6 bases). CDR1 SNHLY and CDR2 FYNNEI come from the germline V gene. V dropped 6 bases and J dropped 6 bases, with 18 bases sitting between them. This CDR3 spans 15 amino acids. CDR3 in DNA: TGTGCCAGCAGCAAGGGGGACGTCCTCTCCAATGAGCAGTTCTTC. Protein: CASSKGDVLSNEQFF.

This clonotype was recorded many times. The chain couples TRBV30 to TRBJ2-1; D perhaps matches TRBD2 (6 bases). V lost 3 bases to trimming and J lost 1 base, with 13 bases between them. Germline V gene sequence: CDR1 GTSNPN, CDR2 SVGIG (reference sequence). This CDR3 spans 15 amino acids. The CDR3 loop is CAWSGERASYNEQFF. CDR3 DNA sequence: TGTGCCTGGAGCGGTGAGCGGGCGTCCTACAATGAGCAGTTCTTC.

The chain couples TRBV14 to TRBJ1-2; no clear D. Trimming removed 0 bases at V and 5 bases at J, with 13 bases between. The length of the CDR3 is 15 residues. CDR1 is SGHDN and CDR2 is FVKESK in the germline V gene. The CDR3 DNA sequence: TGTGCCAGCAGCCAAGATATAGGGCTTCTATATGGCTACACCTTC. Translated: CASSQDIGLLYGYTF.

This clonotype was recorded many times. The chain employs TRBV15 and TRBJ2-7; D gene ambiguous. The CDR3 sequence is 16 residues long. V was cut by 0 bases and J by 3 bases, with 15 bases left in between. CDR1 is LNHNV and CDR2 is YYDKDF in the germline V gene (reference sequence). CDR3 sequence: CATSRDQWRGSYEQYF. CDR3 nucleotide sequence: TGTGCCACCAGCAGAGATCAGTGGCGTGGCAGCTACGAGCAGTACTTC.

This clonotype was counted many times. CDR3 bases: TGTGCCAGCAGTGTGGGGGGTTCCTACAATGAGCAGTTCTTC. Translating it yields CASSVGGSYNEQFF. The chain employs TRBV2 and TRBJ2-1, with a possible D match to TRBD2 (6 bases). V was cut by 4 bases and J by 1 base, with 8 bases left in between. The CDR3 covers 14 residues. The germline V gene has CDR1 SNHLY and CDR2 FYNNEI.

This clonotype was seen at least ten times. The V gene is TRBV12-3 or TRBV12-4, the J gene TRBJ1-2; no clear D gene. The germline V and J ends were trimmed by 6 bases and 1 base, with 9 bases remaining between them. The CDR3 has 13 amino acids. Here the CDR3 reads CASSPDGNYGYTF. For the CDR3, the DNA is TGTGCCAGCAGCCCGGACGGTAACTATGGCTACACCTTC.

V and J are TRBV28 and TRBJ2-5; D call uncertain. This CDR3 has 17 residues. From germline, CDR1 is MDHEN and CDR2 SYDVKM. V dropped 8 bases and J dropped 3 bases, with 25 bases sitting between them. CDR3 sequence reads: CASAYTVASLPEETQYF. CDR3 DNA: TGTGCCAGCGCCTACACAGTCGCTAGTCTCCCAGAAGAGACCCAGTACTTC.

In this sample, this clonotype turned up many times. The V and J genes are TRBV15 and TRBJ2-7; 9 positions agree with TRBD1. Germline loops: CDR1 LNHNV, CDR2 YYDKDF (reference sequence). The CDR3 covers 16 residues. The trim removed 0 bases at V and 5 bases at J, leaving 8 bases unmatched. DNA of the CDR3: TGTGCCACCAGCAGAGATTCCGGGACAGGGCCTAACGAGCAGTACTTC. The encoded protein is CATSRDSGTGPNEQYF.

The V and J genes are TRBV11-2 and TRBJ2-1; 7 nucleotides agree with TRBD2. The CDR3 spans 15 residues. The V gene's germline CDR1 is SGHAT and CDR2 FQNNGV. The J segment lost 3 bases and the V segment lost 2 bases, leaving 4 bases of the junction unmatched. CDR3: CASSLSGMGYNEQFF. The CDR3 region has the DNA TGTGCCAGCAGCTTAAGCGGGATGGGCTACAATGAGCAGTTCTTC.

This clonotype turned up a few times. CDR3 in amino acids: CATSVYTGELFF. The CDR3 DNA reads as TGTGCCACCAGTGTCTACACCGGGGAGCTGTTTTTT. V is TRBV24-1 and J is TRBJ2-2; the D is unclear. Trimming shortened V by 5 bases and J by 3 bases, and 3 bases separated the two germline ends. The germline gives CDR1 KGHDR, CDR2 SFDVKD. This CDR3 contains 12 residues.

Ten or more counts support this clonotype. The V call is TRBV7-9, the J call TRBJ2-3; TRBD2 matches at 9 bases. V was clipped by 3 bases and J by 5 bases; unmatched bases: 12. CDR3 length: 17 amino acids. The V gene's germline CDR1 is SEHNR and CDR2 FQNEAQ (reference sequence). The CDR3 is CASSFLQGAGGEDTQYF. CDR3 DNA sequence: TGTGCCAGCAGCTTCCTCCAAGGGGCGGGAGGGGAAGATACGCAGTATTTT.

This clonotype has a count of ten or more. The rearrangement uses TRBV4-3 and TRBJ2-7; perhaps TRBD1 as D (6 bases). V dropped 1 base and J dropped 3 bases, with 13 bases sitting between them. The CDR3 runs to 15 residues. Germline V CDR1 and CDR2: LGHNA, YSLEER. In DNA, the CDR3 is TGCGCCAGCAGCCAAGGGGGGCAGGGTCTCTACGAGCAGTACTTC. Translation: CASSQGGQGLYEQYF.

A few counts support this clonotype. This rearrangement joins TRBV5-4 to TRBJ1-4; D call uncertain. Germline values: CDR1 SGHNT, CDR2 YYREEE (reference sequence). Trimming removed 4 bases at V and 1 base at J, with 8 bases between. The CDR3 extends over 14 amino acids. The CDR3, as DNA: TGTGCCAGCAGCATAAGGGAAACTAATGAAAAACTGTTTTTT. This sequence encodes CASSIRETNEKLFF.

The table lists this clonotype with many counts. V and J are TRBV4-3 and TRBJ2-6; 9 bases fit TRBD1. Germline trimming cut 0 bases from V and 0 bases from J; bases unmatched to any gene: 3. CDR3 length: 18 residues. Germline CDR1 and CDR2: LGHNA and YSLEER. CDR3 amino acids: CASSQDPGQGSGANVLTF. DNA for the CDR3: TGCGCCAGCAGCCAAGATCCGGGACAGGGCTCTGGGGCCAACGTCCTGACTTTC.

This clonotype came up many times. The DNA for the CDR3 is TGTGCCAGCTCCCCGGTAGCGGGGGTCACAGATACGCAGTATTTT. This codes for CASSPVAGVTDTQYF. The genes are TRBV18 and TRBJ2-3; 9 positions agree with TRBD2. The CDR3 sequence is 15 residues long. Per germline, CDR1 KGHSH and CDR2 LQKENI. Trimming removed 6 bases from V and 2 bases from J; junction bases left unmatched: 6.

This clonotype was found many times. The rearrangement joins TRBV6-5 to TRBJ2-5; no firm D call. Germline loops: CDR1 MNHEY, CDR2 SVGAGI. The V end was cut by 2 bases, the J end by 1 base, with 5 bases between. This CDR3 region has 13 residues. The CDR3 DNA is TGTGCCAGCAGTTACGGCCTCCAAGAGACCCAGTACTTC. This codes for CASSYGLQETQYF.

The sample holds many counts of this clonotype. The CDR3 DNA reads as TGTGCCTGGAGTATTATTTCCTACGAGCAGTACTTC. It specifies CAWSIISYEQYF. J is TRBJ2-7 and V is TRBV30; D is undetermined. CDR1 and CDR2 from the germline V gene are GTSNPN and SVGIG (reference sequence). The CDR3 is made up of 12 amino acids. The ends were cut back, 2 bases at V and 1 base at J, with 6 bases in the middle.

This clonotype was observed a handful of times. J is TRBJ1-1 and V is TRBV5-6; D call uncertain. The CDR3 contains 12 residues. Germline CDR1 SGHDT, CDR2 YYEEEE. The V end was cut by 2 bases, the J end by 6 bases, with 8 bases between. CDR3: CASSLGWAEAFF. Here the CDR3 DNA reads TGTGCCAGCAGCTTAGGATGGGCTGAAGCTTTCTTT.

The V call is TRBV4-1, the J call TRBJ1-1; TRBD1 might be the D (5 bases). The CDR3 runs 14 residues. Germline V gives CDR1 MGHRA, CDR2 YSYEKL. V dropped 2 bases and J dropped 4 bases, with 11 bases sitting between them. For the CDR3, the DNA is TGCGCCAGCAGCCAACAAGGGGCGAGCACTGAAGCTTTCTTT. It encodes CASSQQGASTEAFF.

The chain uses TRBV20-1 and TRBJ2-1; 8 bases match TRBD1. The CDR3 covers 15 residues. V was clipped by 0 bases and J by 6 bases; unmatched bases: 7. The V gene's germline CDR1 is DFQATT and CDR2 SNEGSKA (reference sequence). The CDR3 is CSARDLDRAVNEQFF. The CDR3 DNA reads TGCAGTGCTAGAGATCTGGACAGGGCTGTCAATGAGCAGTTCTTC.